This record looks at one T cell receptor (beta chain) sequence and its context. Its target antigen remains unknown. One base away there is no much larger clone; base qualities are not given. The sample originates from a study of blood T cells in healthy people across ages (dated by TCRdb to the mid-2010s). For context, the study as a whole: Template switching captured roughly one uniquely barcoded TCR beta cDNA molecule per two T cells in model experiments. To avoid experimental bias, donors of different ages were spread randomly across the sequencing lanes. Four age groups were formed from the donors: young (average 16 years), middle-aged (around 37), aged (roughly 59) and long-lived (about 80). The study analyzed two additional independent replicas of 1 million unique cDNA reads from the same blood draw for two donors, one aged 18 to 30 and one aged 80 or older. Using deep sequencing normalized with unique cDNA molecular identifiers, the study measured how TCR beta repertoire diversity changes with age.

Broader findings and caveats from the paper: As age increased, observed TCR beta diversity per million T cells dropped in a roughly linear way, and a significant reduction was already evident by age roughly 40. The long-lived group showed more naive CD4+ T cells, fewer expanded clones and increased TCR diversity than the aged group, suggesting age selection. Total diversity estimates from one million sequenced T cells were considered lower bounds and underestimates. A strong correlation was found between observed TCR beta diversity and the percentage of naive T cells measured by flow cytometry. Conclusive comparison of naive and antigen-experienced compartments was prevented by the profiling of bulk unsorted PBMCs. The CMV infection status of donors was not known, potentially confounding age-related changes in expanded clonotypes.

Per the germline V gene (reference sequence), DFQATT is the CDR1 and SNEGSKA is the CDR2. There are 13 amino acids in the CDR3, from cysteine to phenylalanine inclusive. Of the read, only the CDR3 DNA is kept; its 39 bases are in frame from base 1. V was cut back by 6 bases and J by 6 bases, leaving a gap of 16 bases between them. Systemically healthy Caucasian individuals from Russia, 35 to 40 in total and aged roughly 6 to 100 years, were included as donors. Ten milliliters of peripheral blood were drawn from each donor into EDTA-treated Vacutainer tubes. Ficoll-Paque density-gradient centrifugation was used to isolate PBMCs, with at least 6.5 million per sample. Total RNA was extracted from PBMCs with Trizol reagent, with at least 5.5 micrograms obtained per sample. Naive CD45RAhigh/CD27high T cell percentages were measured by flow cytometry on a PBMC aliquot from every donor. Library prep was done by 5' RACE. TCRdb lists the instrument as Illumina HiSeq 2500. A second roughly 6 to 11 cycle PCR used a sample-barcoded 5' primer and a J-beta primer mix. Each TCR beta cDNA molecule received a unique molecular identifier from a template-switch 5' adaptor carrying 12 random nucleotides. Each sample yielded at least 3 million CDR3-containing paired-end reads. All of the RNA was converted into first-strand cDNA using the Mint cDNA synthesis kit, with a TRBC-specific oligonucleotide serving as the primer. After uracil-DNA glycosylase treatment, a first 18-cycle PCR used universal primers M1SS and BC2_uni_R on all cDNA. The published analysis was carried out like this. For normalization, 1 million high-quality reads, each with a distinct molecular identifier, were randomly selected from each sample. Reads sharing molecular identifiers were discarded rather than binned into consensus sequences. CDR3 identification, clonotype clustering and error correction used MiTCR with a Q25 quality threshold and the strictest error-elimination algorithm. A nonparametric unseen species model using Euler transformation provided a lower-bound estimate of total TCR beta diversity. The public sequencing data were trimmed at Q25 with fastp and processed into clonotypes with MiXCR by TCRdb, which kept only in-frame beta chains. Each record represents a unique CDR3 protein, reported with the most common genes and DNA among its rows. It is TCRdb's table, rather than the study itself, that gives the V and J calls and clone size. This sample comprises about 720,000 distinct CDR3 sequences, about a fifth of them detected only once. Jointly, the top ten make up about 22% of the sample.

Sequencing was performed on blood. Recombination joined TRBV20-1 with TRBJ2-3, with TRBD2 perhaps the D gene, on 7 matching bases. The TCR comes from a man in his 70s in good health. The CDR3 corresponds to CSAPRGGMDTQYF. The DNA sequence reads TGCAGTGCCCCGAGGGGGGGCATGGATACGCAGTATTTT.